What follows are 24 T cell receptor beta chains derived from one specimen sequenced in a study of T-cell reconstitution after alpha-beta-depleted transplantation in children. Unique molecular identifiers were used in preparing the TCRbeta library. Using its own MiXCR run on the PCR reads, TCRdb lists one record per CDR3 protein. This repertoire shows 600,000 to 700,000 distinct CDR3 sequences, less than 15% found once; its top ten account for 0.79%. The sequences come from PBMCs, collected before TCRalphabeta/CD19-depleted stem cell transplant. Every receptor here comes from a girl between 2 and 10 years old with congenital amegakaryocytic thrombocytopenia, due to receive a stem cell transplant.

This rearrangement joins TRBV7-6 to TRBJ2-1; D is possibly TRBD2 (7 bases). Germline CDR1 is SGHVS and CDR2 is FNYEAQ. The CDR3 loop spans 15 amino acids. V was trimmed by 5 bases and J by 8 bases, leaving 19 bases between them. The CDR3 here is CASSARKLGGDEQFF. CDR3 nucleotide sequence: TGTGCCAGCAGCGCACGTAAACTAGGGGGGGATGAGCAGTTCTTC.

This clonotype has a handful of counts. CDR3 loop: CASGGEEAPFNYGYTF. CDR3 coding DNA: TGTGCCAGCGGGGGGGAGGAGGCTCCATTTAACTATGGCTACACCTTC. The chain recombines TRBV2 with TRBJ1-2, with D maybe TRBD1 (5 bases). The V and J ends lost 8 bases and 1 base respectively, with 20 bases between them. This CDR3 is built from 16 residues. The germline V gene encodes CDR1 SNHLY and CDR2 FYNNEI.

This clonotype has just a few counts. V gene TRBV20-1 combines with J gene TRBJ1-5, with D tentatively TRBD1 (5 bases). Germline V gene lookup returns CDR1 DFQATT and CDR2 SNEGSKA (reference sequence). V lost 6 bases and J 0 bases, leaving 9 bases between the germline ends. The CDR3 length is 13 residues. This chain's CDR3 is CSARQHSNQPQHF. CDR3 in DNA: TGCAGTGCGAGACAGCATAGCAATCAGCCCCAGCATTTT.

V is TRBV5-4 and J is TRBJ2-1, with 9 bases lining up with TRBD1. After removal of 3 bases from V and 7 bases from J, the junction contained 8 bases not matched to a gene. Germline V gene lookup returns CDR1 SGHNT and CDR2 YYREEE (reference sequence). This CDR3 has 15 amino acids. In DNA form, the CDR3 reads TGTGCCAGCAGCTCTCCCGGGACAGGGAGGAATGAGCAGTTCTTC. This codes for CASSSPGTGRNEQFF.

This chain uses TRBV7-2 with TRBJ2-1; D not resolved. Germline lookup yields CDR1 SGHTA and CDR2 FQGNSA. Trimming removed 4 bases from V and 7 bases from J, with 17 bases in between. This CDR3 is built from 15 residues. The CDR3 loop reads CASSSVGGHPNEQFF. The CDR3 DNA follows: TGTGCCAGCAGCTCCGTAGGTGGCCACCCGAATGAGCAGTTCTTC.

The chain recombines TRBV28 with TRBJ2-1, with 7 bases fitting TRBD2. Germline CDR1 and CDR2: MDHEN and SYDVKM. The CDR3 runs to 15 residues. With 3 bases clipped from V and 3 bases from J, the junction kept 5 bases outside the gene matches. The CDR3 nucleotides read TGTGCCAGCAGTTTGAGTTGGGGGGGCTACAATGAGCAGTTCTTC. Translated: CASSLSWGGYNEQFF.

The sample holds many counts of this clonotype. The chain is built from TRBV12-3 or TRBV12-4 and TRBJ1-4; D is ambiguous. The CDR3 has 16 amino acids. The ends were cut back, 1 base at V and 0 bases at J, with 9 bases in the middle. The CDR3 loop reads CASSLGPGATNEKLFF. In DNA form, the CDR3 reads TGTGCCAGCAGTTTAGGCCCCGGGGCAACTAATGAAAAACTGTTTTTT.

The table lists this clonotype with many counts. The chain combines TRBV7-7 with TRBJ2-5; D remains unclear. Germline assignment: CDR1 SSHAT and CDR2 FNYEAQ (reference sequence). V was pared by 5 bases and J by 5 bases, with 9 bases between. The CDR3 contains 12 residues. This CDR3 reads CASSDLRETQYF. The CDR3 DNA is TGTGCCAGCAGCGATCTGCGGGAGACCCAGTACTTC.

This clonotype was recorded a few times. The chain is built from TRBV12-3 or TRBV12-4 and TRBJ2-1; TRBD1 might be the D (6 bases). CDR3 size: 16 residues. Deletions cut 2 bases from V and 4 bases from J, with 15 bases between. The chain's CDR3 is CASSLRVGASYNEQFF. The DNA for the CDR3 is TGTGCCAGCAGTTTAAGGGTGGGGGCCTCGTACAATGAGCAGTTCTTC.

This rearrangement joins TRBV6-5 to TRBJ2-2; maybe TRBD2 (5 bases). The V and J ends lost 0 bases and 6 bases respectively, with 8 bases between them. This CDR3 has 14 residues. CDR1 MNHEY and CDR2 SVGAGI come from the germline V gene. For the CDR3, the DNA is TGTGCCAGCAGTTACTCGAGAGGGCCCGGGGAGCTGTTTTTT. Translated: CASSYSRGPGELFF.

This clonotype was counted ten times or more. This chain links TRBV20-1 with TRBJ2-7; TRBD2 agrees at 8 bases. The germline V gene encodes CDR1 DFQATT and CDR2 SNEGSKA (reference sequence). CDR3 length: 16 residues. V shed 6 bases, J shed 1 base, and the junction held 14 bases outside the gene matches. DNA of the CDR3: TGCAGTGCAGAGGCAGCTCCTCTAGCGGGTTCCTACGAGCAGTACTTC. This translates into CSAEAAPLAGSYEQYF.

Points on this clonotype: This may arise from a read error, as a much more abundant clone is one base away. The chain employs TRBV12-3 or TRBV12-4 and TRBJ2-3, with 8 bases fitting TRBD2. The junction had 10 bases not matched to a gene; V was cut back by 2 bases and J by 6 bases. This CDR3 is built from 16 residues. CDR3 sequence: CASSLRSSGTIDTQYF. The DNA of the CDR3 is TGTGCCAGCAGTTTACGGAGTAGCGGGACCATCGATACGCAGTATTTT.

This clonotype was counted at least ten times. The V and J genes are TRBV29-1 and TRBJ2-4, with D hard to call. The CDR3 runs 11 residues. V was clipped by 4 bases and J by 7 bases, with 8 bases between them. Germline V CDR1 and CDR2: SQVTM, ANQGSEA. The CDR3 loop reads CSVVMGNIQYF. CDR3 in DNA: TGCAGCGTTGTTATGGGGAACATTCAGTACTTC.

This clonotype has at least ten counts. The rearrangement links TRBV7-8 to TRBJ2-5, with a possible D match to TRBD2 (7 bases). The CDR3 is made up of 17 amino acids. The V end was cut by 5 bases, the J end by 5 bases, with 24 bases between. CDR1 and CDR2 from the germline V gene are SGHVS and FQNEAQ. In DNA, the CDR3 is TGTGCCAGCAGCCTCCCTGAATGGGGGGGGCGCGGGGAGACCCAGTACTTC. Translated: CASSLPEWGGRGETQYF.

V gene TRBV7-9 combines with J gene TRBJ2-7; no definite D call. The germline V gene encodes CDR1 SEHNR and CDR2 FQNEAQ (reference sequence). Trimming removed 5 bases at V and 1 base at J, with 12 bases between. The CDR3 spans 14 residues. CDR3 protein: CASSEERSSYEQYF. DNA of the CDR3: TGTGCCAGCAGCGAGGAACGTTCGTCCTACGAGCAGTACTTC.

At least ten counts were recorded for this clonotype. The chain employs TRBV15 and TRBJ2-1; possible D gene TRBD2, 5 bases. Germline lookup yields CDR1 LNHNV and CDR2 YYDKDF (reference sequence). Trimming cost V 6 bases and J 4 bases, with 16 bases left between them. The CDR3 consists of 15 residues. CDR3 region: CATSPRTVLYNEQFF. The DNA for the CDR3 is TGTGCCACCAGTCCCCGGACTGTCTTATACAATGAGCAGTTCTTC.

The chain joins TRBV11-1 to TRBJ2-1; D possibly uses TRBD1 or TRBD2 (5 bases each). Trimming pared 4 bases from V and 7 bases from J, leaving 8 bases between. This CDR3 spans 12 amino acids. From germline, CDR1 is SGHAT and CDR2 FQDESV (reference sequence). Here the CDR3 reads CASSSEGNEQFF. The CDR3 bases are TGTGCCAGCAGCTCCGAGGGGAATGAGCAGTTCTTC.

This clonotype was counted many times. The V gene is TRBV24-1, the J gene TRBJ2-1; 10 bases fit TRBD2. The germline gives CDR1 KGHDR, CDR2 SFDVKD. The CDR3 runs 13 residues. V gave up 5 bases and J gave up 9 bases; unmatched junction bases: 3. The CDR3 sequence is CATSGTSGLEQFF. The CDR3 nucleotides read TGTGCCACCAGTGGGACTAGCGGACTTGAGCAGTTCTTC.

This clonotype was counted ten times or more. This chain uses TRBV5-1 with TRBJ2-3; D ambiguous. Trimming removed 0 bases at V and 0 bases at J, with 2 bases between. Germline values: CDR1 SGHRS, CDR2 YFSETQ. CDR3 length equals 13 residues. The CDR3 reads CASSLGSTDTQYF. CDR3 sequence (DNA): TGCGCCAGCAGCTTGGGGAGCACAGATACGCAGTATTTT.

In its sample, this clonotype was seen many times. In nucleotides, the CDR3 is TGTGCCAGCAGTTACGACAGGCTATCCTACGAGCAGTACTTC. Protein sequence: CASSYDRLSYEQYF. The rearrangement links TRBV6-5 to TRBJ2-7; D possibly corresponds to TRBD1 (6 bases). The CDR3 has 14 residues. Per the germline V gene, CDR1 is MNHEY and CDR2 is SVGAGI. Trimming shortened V by 2 bases and J by 1 base, and 9 bases separated the two germline ends.

In its sample, this clonotype was seen many times. The CDR3 protein is CASSFKEGVYEQYF. CDR3 DNA: TGCGCCAGCAGCTTCAAGGAGGGAGTCTACGAGCAGTACTTC. The chain carries TRBV5-1 and TRBJ2-7; tentatively, D is TRBD2 (6 bases). Between the trimmed V and J ends, which lost 2 bases and 3 bases, there was a span of 12 bases. Germline lookup yields CDR1 SGHRS and CDR2 YFSETQ. The CDR3 is 14 amino acids.

This chain joins TRBV20-1 and TRBJ1-3; 9 bases line up with TRBD1. The trim removed 6 bases at V and 0 bases at J, leaving 18 bases unmatched. The CDR3 length is 19 residues. Germline values: CDR1 DFQATT, CDR2 SNEGSKA (reference sequence). Written as DNA, the CDR3 is TGCAGTGCCACCTCGACCACCGGGACAGGGAGAATCTCTGGAAACACCATATATTTT. Its protein is CSATSTTGTGRISGNTIYF.

In its sample, this clonotype was seen many times. V is TRBV20-1 and J is TRBJ2-5; 9 nucleotides match TRBD2. The CDR3 contains 17 residues. The V gene's germline CDR1 is DFQATT and CDR2 SNEGSKA (reference sequence). J lost 1 base, V lost 0 bases, and 9 bases had no gene match. The chain's CDR3 is CSARDLPGLATQETQYF. The CDR3, as DNA: TGCAGTGCTAGAGATCTTCCGGGACTAGCTACCCAAGAGACCCAGTACTTC.

This clonotype appeared a few times. The rearrangement links TRBV6-2 or TRBV6-3 to TRBJ1-5; no firm D call. V gave up 8 bases and J gave up 4 bases, with 15 bases separating them. This CDR3 region has 14 residues. CDR1 and CDR2 from the germline V gene are MNHEY and SVGEGT. CDR3 residues: CASANPPENQPQHF. For the CDR3, the DNA is TGTGCCAGCGCAAACCCCCCAGAGAATCAGCCCCAGCATTTT.